This T cell receptor beta chain is from a study of T cells in Graves' hyperthyroidism and ophthalmopathy. TCR beta CDR3 sequences were amplified from RNA transcripts. A first-round RT-PCR of the TCR CDR3 used the HTBI primer set. One entry per CDR3 protein results from TCRdb running MiXCR on the multiplex PCR reads. The sample lists about 600,000 distinct CDR3 sequences, 13% to 15% seen once, with 6.5% to 9% in the top ten. CDR3 length equals 15 residues. From germline, CDR1 is SGHDN and CDR2 FVKESK. V lost 6 bases to trimming and J lost 5 bases, with 17 bases between them. This clonotype was counted a few times.

The sequence came from a woman aged 18-29 years with Graves' ophthalmopathy. Sequencing input: blood. V is TRBV14 and J is TRBJ2-1; a possible D gene is TRBD2 (6 bases). The CDR3 sequence is CASSRTISGDNEQFF. DNA for the CDR3: TGTGCCAGCAGTCGTACTATCTCGGGAGACAATGAGCAGTTCTTC.